The rows below give T cell receptor beta chains drawn from one sample of a study of T-cell reconstitution after alpha-beta-depleted transplantation in children. TCRdb used MiXCR to reprocess the PCR reads, holding one entry per CDR3 protein. The sample has about 460,000 distinct CDR3 sequences, approximately 12% seen once. Sequencing was performed on PBMCs from the stem cell graft donor, taken from the stem cell graft. All receptors come from a human donor who donated a stem cell graft to a child with combined immunodeficiency. Each CDR3 is given with its conserved first and last residue. Each record gives: D gene, J gene, clone size, V gene, CDR3 DNA, CDR3 protein. A D gene is named only where the DNA matches it firmly. Only part of the rows carry a size: once, few, many, or a class if the clone is expanded.

.,TRBJ1-4,.,TRBV6-1,TGTGCCAGCAAAAGGGGAACTAATGAAAAACTGTTTTTT,CASKRGTNEKLFF
.,TRBJ1-3,many,TRBV11-2,TGTGCCAGCAGCTTAGGGTCAGGCGGGACACTCTCTGGAAACACCATATATTTT,CASSLGSGGTLSGNTIYF
TRBD1,TRBJ2-7,.,TRBV25-1,TGTGCCACCCAACCCCCTGGGACAGGTTTTTTCTACGAGCAGTACTTC,CATQPPGTGFFYEQYF
TRBD2,TRBJ2-5,few,TRBV9,TGTGCCAGCAGCGGACAAGCTAGCGGAACCCAAGAGACCCAGTACTTC,CASSGQASGTQETQYF
TRBD1,TRBJ2-7,.,TRBV6-1,TGTGCCAGCAGTCGAAACAGGGGACACGAGCAGTACTTC,CASSRNRGHEQYF
.,TRBJ1-3,.,TRBV12-3/TRBV12-4,TGTGCCAGCAGTTTCCTTGTCGGACAGTTCTCTGGAAACACCATATATTTT,CASSFLVGQFSGNTIYF
.,TRBJ2-5,few,TRBV7-9,TGTGCCAGCACTCATACGAAGAGGGGGCAAGAGACCCAGTACTTC,CASTHTKRGQETQYF
.,TRBJ1-1,few,TRBV7-2,TGTGCCAGCAGCACCTGGTCCCCTGAAGCTTTCTTT,CASSTWSPEAFF
.,TRBJ2-7,few,TRBV2,TGTGCCAGCAGTGGCCTGGAGAGCTACGAGCAGTACTTC,CASSGLESYEQYF
.,TRBJ2-1,many,TRBV13,TGTGCCAGCAGCTTAGGGACAGGCCTTCACAATGAGCAGTTCTTC,CASSLGTGLHNEQFF
TRBD1,TRBJ1-4,few,TRBV25-1,TGTGCCGGTTTTTCCCGGGACAGTAATGAAAAACTGTTTTTT,CAGFSRDSNEKLFF
TRBD2,TRBJ2-3,few,TRBV2,TGTGCCAGCAGTGATGCAGGCAGACGCGGACGGGAGGGGGATACGCAGTATTTT,CASSDAGRRGREGDTQYF
.,TRBJ2-1,.,TRBV7-9,TGTGCCAGCAGCCCAGACCTATACAATGAGCAGTTCTTC,CASSPDLYNEQFF
TRBD2,TRBJ2-5,few,TRBV25-1,TGTGCCAGCAACGGACTAGCGGGAGGAGAGACCCAGTACTTC,CASNGLAGGETQYF
TRBD1,TRBJ2-4,few,TRBV10-3,TGTGCCATCAGGGGGACAGAAAACATTCAGTACTTC,CAIRGTENIQYF
.,TRBJ2-7,.,TRBV27,TGTGCCAGCAAATTCTTTGGGGGCGACGAGCAGTACTTC,CASKFFGGDEQYF
.,TRBJ1-1,.,TRBV30,TGTGCCTGGAGGGGTAGAGCAGCCGAAACTGAAGCTTTCTTT,CAWRGRAAETEAFF
TRBD2,TRBJ2-1,.,TRBV2,TGTGCCAGCAGCTTTCGACTAGCTATATCAGGCAATGAGCAGTTCTTC,CASSFRLAISGNEQFF
TRBD1,TRBJ2-5,many,TRBV20-1,TGCAGTGCTAGGGGGCCAGGGGGCATAGAGACCCAGTACTTC,CSARGPGGIETQYF
TRBD2,TRBJ2-1,few,TRBV5-1,TGCGCCAGCAGCTTGGTAGTAGCGGGCGCAAATGAGCAGTTCTTC,CASSLVVAGANEQFF
.,TRBJ2-7,.,TRBV2,TGTGCCAGCAGTGAACTTTCTCAGTCCTACGAGCAGTACTTC,CASSELSQSYEQYF
.,TRBJ1-4,few,TRBV29-1,TGCAGCGTTGTAGGGGAGAATGAAAAACTGTTTTTT,CSVVGENEKLFF
.,TRBJ2-7,.,TRBV6-4,TGTGCCAGCAGTGACCCTCGGGACAAATCCTACGAGCAGTACTTC,CASSDPRDKSYEQYF
.,TRBJ2-3,.,TRBV30,TGTGCCTGGAACCGAGGGAGCGGACCTAGCACAGATACGCAGTATTTT,CAWNRGSGPSTDTQYF
.,TRBJ1-6,few,TRBV4-3,TGCGCCAGCAGCCAAGATAGGGAGACCTATAATTCACCCCTCCACTTT,CASSQDRETYNSPLHF
TRBD1,TRBJ2-7,.,TRBV20-1,TGCAGTGCTAGGAGAGGGACAGCCTACTCCAACGAGCAGTACTTC,CSARRGTAYSNEQYF
.,TRBJ2-5,few,TRBV29-1,TGCAGCGTTGATCCGGCGGCGGGGGCGGAGGAGACCCAGTACTTC,CSVDPAAGAEETQYF
TRBD2,TRBJ2-1,.,TRBV27,TGTGCCAGCAGCCAAACACCCTCTCTAGCGGGAATTTTGGGTGAGCAGTTCTTC,CASSQTPSLAGILGEQFF
.,TRBJ2-3,.,TRBV6-1,TGTGCCACTCGACTAGGAGGCTTTGGGGATACGCAGTATTTT,CATRLGGFGDTQYF
.,TRBJ2-6,few,TRBV12-3/TRBV12-4,TGTGCCAGCAGTTTACCCCCAGGGGAACCCGGGGCCAACGTCCTGACTTTC,CASSLPPGEPGANVLTF
TRBD1,TRBJ2-1,few,TRBV28,TGTGCCAGCATACTTTCTTCGACAGGGTCCACCATTACCAATTACAATGAGCAGTTCTTC,CASILSSTGSTITNYNEQFF
.,TRBJ2-7,many,TRBV6-5,TGTGCCAGCAGACTCGCCTCCGAGCAGTACTTC,CASRLASEQYF
.,TRBJ1-1,few,TRBV2,TGTGCCAGCAGTGAACCAGGGCCCAAAGTGAACACTGAAGCTTTCTTT,CASSEPGPKVNTEAFF
TRBD2,TRBJ2-1,few,TRBV5-6,TGTGCCAGCAGCCCGCATACGGGACTAACCTACAATGAGCAGTTCTTC,CASSPHTGLTYNEQFF
TRBD2,TRBJ2-5,.,TRBV29-1,TGCAGCGTTGGTGGACTAGTGAAAGAGACCCAGTACTTC,CSVGGLVKETQYF
TRBD1,TRBJ1-5,.,TRBV6-6,TGTGCCAGCGCTGACAGGGGTAGCTGGCAGCCCCAGCATTTT,CASADRGSWQPQHF
.,TRBJ1-2,.,TRBV12-3/TRBV12-4,TGTGCCAGCAGTTGGGCAGGGGACGGCTACACCTTC,CASSWAGDGYTF
.,TRBJ1-1,.,TRBV4-2,TGTGCCAGCAGCGGCCGGCAGGGCAACACTGAAGCTTTCTTT,CASSGRQGNTEAFF
.,TRBJ1-2,.,TRBV6-2/TRBV6-3,TGTGCCAGCAGTTACGGGATCGGAGGGTTTAACTATGGCTACACCTTC,CASSYGIGGFNYGYTF
.,TRBJ2-1,many,TRBV7-2,TGTGCCAGCAGCTTAGTACGGAACAATGAGCAGTTCTTC,CASSLVRNNEQFF
.,TRBJ2-1,.,TRBV6-6,TGTGCCAGCAGTTACTCGAATTCACAGTTCTTC,CASSYSNSQFF
TRBD1,TRBJ2-5,few,TRBV28,TGTGCCAGCAGTTTTTTGGGACAGACCCAAGAGACCCAGTACTTC,CASSFLGQTQETQYF